These 8 T cell receptor beta chains share one sample of origin, sequenced in a study of T cells expressing NK-cell markers. Each CDR3 protein gets one entry in TCRdb, which reprocessed the 5' RACE reads and gives no DNA. This sample lists 130,000 to 150,000 distinct CDR3 sequences; its ten largest clones have approximately 12%. Material for sequencing was blood T cells: a sorted CD56 or NKG2C T cell subset, CD4+ or CD8+ T cells, or bulk PBMC T cells (not recorded which). These receptors came from a man aged 18 to 29 in good health.

The chain's CDR3 is CASSLRREGWGQETQYF. This rearrangement joins TRBV7-9 to TRBJ2-5; TCRdb's D call of TRBD2 is untestable without DNA. The CDR3 runs to 17 residues. Germline values: CDR1 SEHNR, CDR2 FQNEAQ (reference sequence).

J is TRBJ1-2 and V is TRBV12-3 or TRBV12-4. CDR3 length: 16 residues. The chain's CDR3 is CASIKVGGGTNYGYTF.

This chain links TRBV14 with TRBJ2-3; the D call of TRBD2 rests on TCRdb alone, since no DNA is present to check it. The germline CDR1 and CDR2 sequences are SGHDN and FVKESK. The CDR3 contains 17 residues. CDR3 sequence reads: CASSPQSGRRTTDTQYF. Filled out from reference TRBV14 and TRBJ2-3, the complete variable domain reads EAGVTQFPSHSVIEKGQTVTLRCDPISGHDNLYWYRRVMGKEIKFLLHFVKESKQDESGMPNNRFLAERTGGTYSTLKVQPAELEDSGVYFCASSPQSGRRTTDTQYFGPGTRLTVL.

The chain links TRBV27 to TRBJ2-1; there is no DNA to check the TCRdb D call of TRBD2. Germline CDR1 MNHEY, CDR2 SMNVEV (reference sequence). There are 16 residues in the CDR3. This CDR3 is CASSLPPSGLYNEQFF.

The V call is TRBV6-5, the J call TRBJ2-4; TCRdb indicates TRBD1, and absent DNA this call remains unverified. The CDR3 runs to 15 residues. Per germline, CDR1 MNHEY and CDR2 SVGAGI. CDR3 sequence reads: CASSYDRAAKNIQYF.

The chain's CDR3 is CASRVLRDWNEKLFF. This chain joins TRBV28 and TRBJ1-4; with no DNA, the TCRdb D assignment of TRBD1 cannot be verified. The CDR3 runs to 15 residues. Looked up from germline, CDR1 is MDHEN and CDR2 is SYDVKM.

V is TRBV6-5 and J is TRBJ2-7. The V gene's germline CDR1 is MNHEY and CDR2 SVGAGI. CDR3 length equals 13 residues. The CDR3 sequence is CASTLISVYEQYF.

The chain is built from TRBV3-1 and TRBJ2-1. Germline CDR1 is LGHDT and CDR2 is YNNKEL (reference sequence). This CDR3 is 13 amino acids long. The CDR3 is CASSQVPYNEQFF.